This T cell receptor beta chain was found in a study of T cell responses to AZD1222 COVID-19 vaccine. Germline lookup yields CDR1 SGHTA and CDR2 FQGNSA. The trim removed 4 bases at V and 11 bases at J, leaving 11 bases unmatched. CDR3 length: 15 residues. As regards this clone: The antigen remains unidentified.

Findings and limits, study-wide: Vaccine-related CD4 TCRs covered spike, predominating at 160-218 and 743-854.

The repertoire was sequenced with immunoSEQ multiplex PCR; TCRdb's copy has only in-frame clones and lacks some. Of more than 100,000 clones listed, roughly 91% were seen once; the top ten hold under 60%. The chain carries TRBV7-2 and TRBJ2-3; 11 positions agree with TRBD2. This receptor was identified in an adult in good health. Sequencing was performed on peripheral blood, taken on day 0 of AZD1222 vaccination. The CDR3 nucleotides read TGTGCCAGCAGCTCGACTAGCGGGATTGGGAGGGAGCAGTATTTT. Protein product: CASSSTSGIGREQYF.